The 26 T cell receptor beta chains presented below share a single source sample, sequenced in a study of identical twins (dated by TCRdb to the mid-2010s). The library was generated by 5' RACE. The instrument given in TCRdb is Illumina HiSeq 2000. TCRdb trimmed public reads at Q25 via fastp, called clones via MiXCR and kept in-frame beta chains. Each record represents a unique CDR3 protein, reported with the most common genes and DNA among its rows. Within this sample are approximately 600,000 distinct CDR3 sequences, with 7% to 7.5% of them counted one time only. Roughly 1.5% of the sample is taken by the ten largest. These sequences were also reported in another study, on yellow fever vaccine responses in identical twins.

Material: PBMCs. These receptors were collected from a woman younger than 30 in good health.

This clonotype was observed a handful of times. This chain uses TRBV3-1 with TRBJ2-3; possibly TRBD2 for D (6 bases). V lost 0 bases, J lost 1 base, and 8 bases lay in between. Germline V gene data show CDR1 as LGHDT and CDR2 as YNNKEL (reference sequence). The CDR3 has 15 residues. The CDR3 nucleotides read TGTGCCAGCAGCCAAGACGCTAGCGGCACAGATACGCAGTATTTT. Its protein is CASSQDASGTDTQYF.

This clonotype was recorded a few times. The V and J genes are TRBV3-1 and TRBJ2-1; 13 nucleotides match TRBD2. This CDR3 is built from 15 residues. V lost 6 bases and J lost 7; bases outside the gene matches: 6. Germline V CDR1 and CDR2: LGHDT, YNNKEL (reference sequence). The CDR3 here is CASRRGLAGANEQFF. CDR3 coding DNA: TGTGCCAGCAGACGAGGACTAGCGGGAGCGAATGAGCAGTTCTTC.

This clonotype was detected only a few times. The chain couples TRBV6-5 to TRBJ1-1, with D hard to call. Germline-derived CDR1 and CDR2 are MNHEY and SVGAGI. Trimming cost V 2 bases and J 3 bases, with 13 bases left between them. This CDR3 is built from 15 residues. The CDR3 nucleotides are TGTGCCAGCAGTTACATGGGGAGGGCAGACACTGAAGCTTTCTTT. This translates into CASSYMGRADTEAFF.

The V and J genes are TRBV12-3 or TRBV12-4 and TRBJ1-1; maybe TRBD1 (6 bases). The V and J ends lost 6 bases and 1 base respectively, with 15 bases between them. The CDR3 has 15 residues. The CDR3 DNA sequence: TGTGCCAGCAGCAAGGACAGAATAAAGAACACTGAAGCTTTCTTT. Translating it yields CASSKDRIKNTEAFF.

This clonotype was counted at least ten times. The chain links TRBV20-1 to TRBJ2-3; 11 nucleotides agree with TRBD2. The V and J ends lost 3 bases and 3 bases, in that order; junction bases with no gene match: 17. Per the germline V gene, CDR1 is DFQATT and CDR2 is SNEGSKA (reference sequence). CDR3 length equals 19 residues. This CDR3 is CSARGTKGLAALDTDTQYF. CDR3 in DNA: TGCAGTGCTAGGGGCACCAAGGGACTAGCGGCTCTCGATACAGATACGCAGTATTTT.

The sample holds a few counts of this clonotype. The gene calls are TRBV9 and TRBJ2-6; D is possibly TRBD2 (5 bases). V shed 3 bases and J shed 4 bases, with 20 bases lying between them. The CDR3 is made up of 18 amino acids. CDR1 and CDR2 from the germline V gene are SGDLS and YYNGEE. The CDR3 DNA sequence: TGTGCCAGCAGCGGAAGAAACCTGAGGGCGGTGGGGGCCAACGTCCTGACTTTC. This codes for CASSGRNLRAVGANVLTF.

This clonotype was counted at least ten times. The chain couples TRBV10-3 to TRBJ2-2; 8 nucleotides line up with TRBD1. Trimming removed 2 bases from V and 1 base from J; junction bases left unmatched: 3. This CDR3 contains 16 residues. The V gene's germline CDR1 is ENHRY and CDR2 SYGVKD. CDR3 protein: CAISEPGTGNTGELFF. DNA for the CDR3: TGTGCCATCAGTGAGCCAGGGACAGGGAACACCGGGGAGCTGTTTTTT.

The V and J genes are TRBV7-9 and TRBJ1-4, with 7 bases fitting TRBD1. The CDR3 has 14 residues. The trim removed 3 bases at V and 7 bases at J, leaving 5 bases unmatched. The V gene's germline CDR1 is SEHNR and CDR2 FQNEAQ (reference sequence). The CDR3 nucleotides are TGTGCCAGCAGCTTGGCCGGGACAGCTGAAAAACTGTTTTTT. Its translation: CASSLAGTAEKLFF.

This clonotype was recorded a few times. This sequence joins TRBV5-1 and TRBJ2-7, with 15 bases that match TRBD2. The length of the CDR3 is 15 residues. Trimming at V came to 3 bases and at J to 7 bases, leaving 5 bases not matched to a gene. Germline CDR1 SGHRS, CDR2 YFSETQ. The CDR3 DNA reads TGCGCCAGCAGCTATGGTGGGACTAGCGGGAGGGAGCAGTACTTC. Translated: CASSYGGTSGREQYF.

At least ten counts were recorded for this clonotype. The CDR3 DNA reads TGTGCCAGCTCACTGCTACTAACTGAGCCCCAGCATTTT. Translated, it gives CASSLLLTEPQHF. The chain links TRBV18 to TRBJ1-5; D gene unclear. Germline CDR1 and CDR2: KGHSH and LQKENI. The CDR3 extends over 13 amino acids. Trimming took off 4 bases at V and 8 bases at J, with 12 bases between the two ends. Full variable domain (outside the CDR3, taken from reference TRBV18 and TRBJ1-5): NAGVMQNPRHLVRRRGQEARLRCSPMKGHSHVYWYRQLPEEGLKFMVYLQKENIIDESGMPKERFSAEFPKEGPSILRIQQVVRGDSAAYFCASSLLLTEPQHFGDGTRLSIL.

This clonotype was detected many times. The junction and the germline gene differ at one end; a read error may be behind it. The rearrangement joins TRBV5-1 to TRBJ2-1; TRBD1 matches at 7 bases. Looked up from germline, CDR1 is SGHRS and CDR2 is YFSETQ. The CDR3 consists of 15 residues. CDR3 DNA sequence: TGTGCCAGCAGTTCAGGGGGTTCCTCCTACAATGAGCAGTTCTTC. It codes for CASSSGGSSYNEQFF.

A few counts support this clonotype. The V gene is TRBV7-9, the J gene TRBJ2-1; TRBD2 aligns across 12 bases. J was trimmed by 5 bases and V by 5 bases; bases with no gene match: 4. Germline V lookup: CDR1 SEHNR, CDR2 FQNEAQ (reference sequence). The CDR3 is 15 residues long. CDR3 DNA: TGTGCCAGCAGCGGCACTAGCGGGGGGAACAATGAGCAGTTCTTC. Protein product: CASSGTSGGNNEQFF. Looking up the rest from reference TRBV7-9 and TRBJ2-1 gives the full variable domain: DTGVSQNPRHKITKRGQNVTFRCDPISEHNRLYWYRQTLGQGPEFLTYFQNEAQLEKSRLLSDRFSAERPKGSFSTLEIQRTEQGDSAMYLCASSGTSGGNNEQFFGPGTRLTVL.

A few counts support this clonotype. The CDR3 region is CASRALTSGRAYEQFF. In nucleotides, the CDR3 is TGTGCCAGCAGGGCCCTGACTAGCGGGAGGGCCTATGAGCAGTTCTTC. V gene TRBV27 combines with J gene TRBJ2-1; 14 bases match TRBD2. V was pared by 6 bases and J by 8 bases, with 9 bases of the junction left unmatched. This CDR3 has 16 amino acids. Germline lookup yields CDR1 MNHEY and CDR2 SMNVEV (reference sequence).

This clonotype was picked up a small number of times. The V and J genes are TRBV29-1 and TRBJ2-2; D unresolved. Germline V CDR1 and CDR2: SQVTM, ANQGSEA. Trimming took off 3 bases at V and 6 bases at J, with 8 bases between the two ends. CDR3 length equals 12 residues. For the CDR3, the DNA is TGCAGCGTTGATGTGGGGTCCGGGGAGCTGTTTTTT. Translation: CSVDVGSGELFF.

This clonotype was counted between two and nine times. The chain combines TRBV4-1 with TRBJ2-3; D remains ambiguous. This CDR3 has 13 residues. Per germline, CDR1 MGHRA and CDR2 YSYEKL. Trimming removed 4 bases at V and 6 bases at J, with 11 bases between. The CDR3: CASSREMVDTQYF. The CDR3 DNA is TGCGCCAGCAGCCGAGAAATGGTGGATACGCAGTATTTT.

This clonotype turned up a few times. The chain carries TRBV12-3 or TRBV12-4 and TRBJ1-2; D might be TRBD1 (5 bases). The V gene lost 6 bases and the J gene lost 4 bases, with 15 bases spanning the gap. The CDR3 totals 14 residues. The chain's CDR3 is CASSPQPGVYGYTF. In DNA, the CDR3 is TGTGCCAGCAGCCCCCAGCCGGGGGTCTATGGCTACACCTTC.

In this sample, this clonotype turned up a few times. The chain employs TRBV5-5 and TRBJ2-1, with 7 bases that match TRBD1. The CDR3 has 16 residues. The V segment lost 1 base and the J segment 0 bases; nucleotides outside the gene matches: 4. Looked up from germline, CDR1 is SGHKS and CDR2 is YYEKEE (reference sequence). The CDR3 bases are TGTGCCAGCAGCTTGAATGACAGGGACTCCTACAATGAGCAGTTCTTC. Translating gives CASSLNDRDSYNEQFF. Full variable domain (missing parts from reference TRBV5-5 and TRBJ2-1): DAGVTQSPTHLIKTRGQQVTLRCSPISGHKSVSWYQQVLGQGPQFIFQYYEKEERGRGNFPDRFSARQFPNYSSELNVNALLLGDSALYLCASSLNDRDSYNEQFFGPGTRLTVL.

This clonotype was detected many times. V gene TRBV24-1 combines with J gene TRBJ1-6; D is perhaps TRBD1 (5 bases). The V end lost 6 bases, the J end lost 9 bases, and 17 bases lay between the germline ends. This CDR3 is built from 15 residues. CDR1 is KGHDR, CDR2 SFDVKD, per germline. CDR3 nucleotides: TGTGCCACCAGTTACAGCTTCCCAGGGAGTTCACCCCTCCACTTT. This translates into CATSYSFPGSSPLHF.

This clonotype showed up many times. V usage is TRBV5-1 and J usage is TRBJ2-3; D might be TRBD2 (7 bases). Per germline, CDR1 SGHRS and CDR2 YFSETQ. V lost 0 bases and J 4 bases, leaving 12 bases between the germline ends. This CDR3 has 15 amino acids. The CDR3 region is CASSLGGGGSDTQYF. In nucleotides, the CDR3 is TGCGCCAGCAGCTTGGGCGGGGGCGGTTCAGATACGCAGTATTTT.

This clonotype has just a few counts. This chain uses TRBV7-8 with TRBJ2-2; D gene uncertain. V lost 5 bases and J 7 bases, leaving 14 bases between the germline ends. The CDR3 spans 14 residues. The germline V gene encodes CDR1 SGHVS and CDR2 FQNEAQ. CDR3 residues: CASSISSKSGELFF. The CDR3 DNA sequence: TGTGCCAGCAGCATTTCCAGTAAGAGCGGGGAGCTGTTTTTT.

This clonotype occurred many times. The genes are TRBV5-6 and TRBJ2-4; tentative D call: TRBD1 (6 bases). Trimming removed 2 bases from V and 8 bases from J, with 14 bases in between. There are 14 residues in the CDR3. Germline V CDR1 and CDR2: SGHDT, YYEEEE. In DNA form, the CDR3 reads TGTGCCAGCAGCTTAAGGGGGATCGGGGACATTCAGTACTTC. It yields the protein CASSLRGIGDIQYF.

This clonotype has a handful of counts. The chain uses TRBV29-1 and TRBJ1-1; D is perhaps TRBD1 (5 bases). V shed 5 bases and J shed 0 bases, with 22 bases lying between them. This CDR3 is built from 17 residues. Germline CDR1 SQVTM, CDR2 ANQGSEA. CDR3 DNA sequence: TGCAGCGTTCGGGTTGGACGGACAAAGATAATGAACACTGAAGCTTTCTTT. Amino acids: CSVRVGRTKIMNTEAFF.

This clonotype was found many times. This sequence joins TRBV20-1 and TRBJ2-2, with TRBD2 matching 8 bases. The CDR3 is made up of 15 amino acids. CDR1 and CDR2 (germline): DFQATT, SNEGSKA (reference sequence). V lost 3 bases to trimming and J lost 7 bases; unmatched junction nucleotides: 10. In nucleotides, the CDR3 is TGCAGTGCTAGCGGGGGGGCCGTCATCAGCGGGGAGCTGTTTTTT. It yields the protein CSASGGAVISGELFF.

This clonotype was picked up many times. The chain joins TRBV29-1 to TRBJ1-2; D not resolved. The CDR3 has 11 residues. V lost 6 bases and J lost 1, with 6 bases in between. The germline V gene has CDR1 SQVTM and CDR2 ANQGSEA. The CDR3 bases are TGCAGCGTGCGGATTAACTATGGCTACACCTTC. Residues: CSVRINYGYTF.

The chain links TRBV27 to TRBJ1-1, with 11 bases that match TRBD1. V trimming: 1 base; J trimming: 6 bases; junction bases outside the gene matches: 10. The CDR3 has 17 residues. The germline V gene encodes CDR1 MNHEY and CDR2 SMNVEV (reference sequence). CDR3 sequence (DNA): TGTGCCAGCAGTTTATTTGGACAGGGGGCAAGGTTCTCTGAAGCTTTCTTT. Its protein is CASSLFGQGARFSEAFF.

This chain links TRBV28 with TRBJ2-3, with TRBD2 matching over 11 bases. Germline lookup yields CDR1 MDHEN and CDR2 SYDVKM. This CDR3 region has 14 residues. After removal of 5 bases from V and 7 bases from J, the junction contained 5 bases not matched to a gene. Here the CDR3 reads CASSQGLAVNTQYF. In DNA form, the CDR3 reads TGTGCCAGCAGTCAGGGACTAGCGGTAAATACGCAGTATTTT.